This T cell receptor beta chain was sequenced in a study of CXCR3-negative and CXCR3-positive naive CD8 T cells. There are 12 residues in the CDR3. Germline CDR1 reads SGHVS; CDR2 reads FNYEAQ. The study made its TRB cDNA libraries by 5' RACE, adding UMI labels. For each CDR3 protein, TCRdb gives one entry from its re-call of the 5' RACE reads, without DNA. In all, the sample yields about 46,000 distinct CDR3 sequences. Naive CD8+ T cells carried a CD45RO-CCR7+CD27+CD95- phenotype. The rearrangement uses TRBV7-6 and TRBJ2-1; the TCRdb D gene call, TRBD1, has no DNA to confirm it. The sequenced sample consisted of naive CXCR3- CD8+ T cells from blood. Subset indicated: CD45RO-CCR7+CD27+CD95- naive CD8+ T cells lacking CXCR3 (TNR3-). This receptor was taken from a human donor in good health. Some clones in this sample may be carry-over from other donors' samples. CDR3 residues: CASSRTGDEQFF.